Detailed here is one T cell receptor (beta chain). Trimming removed 6 bases from V and 7 bases from J; junction bases left unmatched: 9. CDR3 length: 14 amino acids. CDR1 is MNHEY, CDR2 SMNVEV, per germline (reference sequence). This sample was taken from a study of cytomegalovirus exposure and HLA in healthy donors. In the PCR, 60 Vbeta and 13 Jbeta primers were used. Generated by immunoSEQ multiplex PCR, the TCRdb table keeps only in-frame clones and is missing some. The sample carries some 130,000 clones, 65% to 85% recorded once. The chain carries TRBV27 and TRBJ1-2, with 9 bases that match TRBD1. Sample: PBMCs. This clonotype originated in a boy between 10 and 17 years old in good health and CMV-seronegative. Here the CDR3 reads CASSRGQGGSGYTF. The CDR3 DNA reads TGTGCCAGCAGCCGGGGACAGGGCGGTAGTGGCTACACCTTC.